Below, 7 T cell receptor beta chains from the same sample are listed, as sequenced in a study of identifying expanded T cells in peripheral blood. The repertoire was sequenced with immunoSEQ multiplex PCR; TCRdb's copy has only in-frame clones and lacks some. The sample comprises tens of thousands of clones, about nine tenths of which are singletons, and 3% to 4% rests with the top ten. What was sequenced was blood. These receptors all stem from a person between 18 and 69 years old in good health.

The V gene is TRBV7-2, the J gene TRBJ1-4; D not certain. This CDR3 contains 16 residues. V lost 0 bases to trimming and J lost 8 bases, with 16 bases between them. The V gene's germline CDR1 is SGHTA and CDR2 FQGNSA. The CDR3 reads CASSLARREVGEKLFF. For the CDR3, the DNA is TGTGCCAGCAGCTTAGCCCGACGTGAAGTTGGGGAAAAACTGTTTTTT.

The CDR3 loop is CASSDGTSGGNEQFF. CDR3 DNA sequence: TGTGCCAGCAGTGACGGGACTAGCGGGGGGAATGAGCAGTTCTTC. The V gene is TRBV6-4, the J gene TRBJ2-1, with 15 bases fitting TRBD2. The CDR3 is 15 residues long. Germline CDR1 and CDR2: MRHNA and SNTAGT. V was clipped by 2 bases and J by 7 bases; unmatched bases: 0.

This CDR3 reads CASSTQVGTADTQYF. The CDR3 DNA follows: TGTGCCAGCAGTACCCAAGTCGGGACCGCAGATACGCAGTATTTT. V is TRBV6-4 and J is TRBJ2-3; TRBD1 or TRBD2 may be the D gene (5 bases each). V lost 5 bases, J lost 4 bases, and 16 bases lay in between. CDR1 is MRHNA, CDR2 SNTAGT, per germline. The CDR3 contains 15 residues.

This chain uses TRBV7-3 with TRBJ2-5, with a tentative D call TRBD2 (5 bases). Germline V gives CDR1 SGHTA, CDR2 FQGTGA. V lost 5 bases to trimming and J lost 7 bases, with 11 bases between them. The CDR3 is made up of 12 amino acids. The CDR3 loop is CASSEGFGTQYF. CDR3 nucleotides: TGTGCCAGCAGCGAGGGCTTCGGGACCCAGTACTTC.

The J gene is TRBJ1-1, the V gene TRBV21-1. TRBV21-1 is deemed a pseudogene. This CDR3 is 14 amino acids long. This chain's CDR3 is CASSLREWDTEAFF. CDR3 in DNA: TGTGCCAGCAGCCTCAGGGAGTGGGACACTGAAGCTTTCTTT.

CDR3: CASSPRLAGLQETQYF. The CDR3 DNA reads as TGTGCCAGCAGCCCCAGACTAGCGGGACTGCAAGAGACCCAGTACTTC. The V gene is TRBV27, the J gene TRBJ2-5; 11 bases match TRBD2. This CDR3 contains 16 residues. Germline loops: CDR1 MNHEY, CDR2 SMNVEV (reference sequence). J was trimmed by 2 bases and V by 6 bases; bases with no gene match: 8.

This chain links TRBV7-9 with TRBJ2-7; no clear D. Trimming removed 3 bases at V and 3 bases at J, with 12 bases between. Germline V gene sequence: CDR1 SEHNR, CDR2 FQNEAQ (reference sequence). The CDR3 loop spans 14 amino acids. This chain's CDR3 is CASSFSTLNYEQYF. The CDR3 DNA reads as TGTGCCAGCAGCTTTTCGACTTTAAACTACGAGCAGTACTTC.